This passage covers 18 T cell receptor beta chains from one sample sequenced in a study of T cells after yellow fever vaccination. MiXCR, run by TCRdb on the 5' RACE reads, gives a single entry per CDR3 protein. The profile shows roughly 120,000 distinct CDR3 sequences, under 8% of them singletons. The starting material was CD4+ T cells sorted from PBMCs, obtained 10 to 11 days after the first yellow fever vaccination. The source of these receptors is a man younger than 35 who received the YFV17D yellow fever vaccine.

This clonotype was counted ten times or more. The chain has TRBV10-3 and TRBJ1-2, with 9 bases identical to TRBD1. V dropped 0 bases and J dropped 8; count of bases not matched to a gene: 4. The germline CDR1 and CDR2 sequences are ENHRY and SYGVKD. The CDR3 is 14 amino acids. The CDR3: CAISESTGGFGYTF. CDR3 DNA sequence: TGTGCCATCAGTGAGTCTACAGGGGGCTTCGGCTACACCTTC.

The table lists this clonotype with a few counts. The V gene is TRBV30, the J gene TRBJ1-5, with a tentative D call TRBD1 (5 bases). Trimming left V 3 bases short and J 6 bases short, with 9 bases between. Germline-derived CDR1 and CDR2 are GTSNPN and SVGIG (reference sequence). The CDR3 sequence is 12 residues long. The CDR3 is CAWSREGQPQHF. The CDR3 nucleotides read TGTGCCTGGAGCAGGGAGGGTCAGCCCCAGCATTTT.

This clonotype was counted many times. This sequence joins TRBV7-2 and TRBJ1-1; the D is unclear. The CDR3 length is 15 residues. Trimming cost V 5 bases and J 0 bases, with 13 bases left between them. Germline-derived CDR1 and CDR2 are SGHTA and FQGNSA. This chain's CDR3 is CASSGRFGMNTEAFF. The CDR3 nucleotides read TGTGCCAGCAGCGGCAGGTTTGGCATGAACACTGAAGCTTTCTTT.

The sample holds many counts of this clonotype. In DNA form, the CDR3 reads TGTGCCAGCAGTTCCGGGGGTTTTAAACCCTACGAGCAGTACTTC. It is translated as CASSSGGFKPYEQYF. The chain couples TRBV12-3 or TRBV12-4 to TRBJ2-7; D is possibly TRBD2 (6 bases). V was clipped by 4 bases and J by 2 bases, with 15 bases between them. The CDR3 sequence is 15 residues long.

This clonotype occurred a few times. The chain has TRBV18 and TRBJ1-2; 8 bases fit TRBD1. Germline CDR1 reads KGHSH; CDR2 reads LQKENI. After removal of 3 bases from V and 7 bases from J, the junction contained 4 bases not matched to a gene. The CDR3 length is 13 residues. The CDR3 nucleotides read TGTGCCAGCTCACCCGCGACAGGGGTTGGCTACACCTTC. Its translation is CASSPATGVGYTF.

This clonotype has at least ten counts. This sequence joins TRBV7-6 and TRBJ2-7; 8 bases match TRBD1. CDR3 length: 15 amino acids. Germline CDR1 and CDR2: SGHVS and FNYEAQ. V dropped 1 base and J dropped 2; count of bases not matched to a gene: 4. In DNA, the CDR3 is TGTGCCAGCAGCTTAGGGGGGACAGGTACCTACGAGCAGTACGTC. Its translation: CASSLGGTGTYEQYV.

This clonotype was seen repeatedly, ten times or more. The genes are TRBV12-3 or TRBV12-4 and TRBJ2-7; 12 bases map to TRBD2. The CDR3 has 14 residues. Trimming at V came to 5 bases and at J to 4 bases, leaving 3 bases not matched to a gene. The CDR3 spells CASSRTSGRYEQYF. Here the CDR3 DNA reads TGTGCCAGCAGTCGTACTAGCGGGAGGTACGAGCAGTACTTC.

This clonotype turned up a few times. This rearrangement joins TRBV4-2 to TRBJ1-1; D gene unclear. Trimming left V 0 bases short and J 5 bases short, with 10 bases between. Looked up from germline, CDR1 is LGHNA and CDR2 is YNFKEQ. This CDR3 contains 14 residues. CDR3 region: CASSQEPLGTEAFF. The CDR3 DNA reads TGTGCCAGCAGCCAAGAACCCCTCGGGACTGAAGCTTTCTTT.

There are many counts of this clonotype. The CDR3 DNA reads as TGTGCCAGCAGCTTGAATGTGGGGAACACTGAAGCTTTCTTT. Amino acids: CASSLNVGNTEAFF. The chain joins TRBV7-3 to TRBJ1-1; D is undetermined. The CDR3 spans 14 residues. Trimming stripped 3 bases from V and 1 base from J, with 9 bases between. The V gene's germline CDR1 is SGHTA and CDR2 FQGTGA.

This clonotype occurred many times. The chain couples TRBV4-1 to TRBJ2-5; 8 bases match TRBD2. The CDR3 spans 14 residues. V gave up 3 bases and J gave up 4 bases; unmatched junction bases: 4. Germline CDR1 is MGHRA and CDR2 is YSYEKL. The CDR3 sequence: CASSQTGGLETQYF. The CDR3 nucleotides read TGCGCCAGCAGCCAGACGGGGGGGCTAGAGACCCAGTACTTC.

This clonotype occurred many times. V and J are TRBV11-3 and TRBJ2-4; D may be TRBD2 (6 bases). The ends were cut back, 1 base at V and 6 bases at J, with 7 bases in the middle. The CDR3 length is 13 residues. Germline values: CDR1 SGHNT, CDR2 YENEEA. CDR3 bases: TGTGCCAGCAGCTTAGGGGGAGGAAACATTCAGTACTTC. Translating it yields CASSLGGGNIQYF.

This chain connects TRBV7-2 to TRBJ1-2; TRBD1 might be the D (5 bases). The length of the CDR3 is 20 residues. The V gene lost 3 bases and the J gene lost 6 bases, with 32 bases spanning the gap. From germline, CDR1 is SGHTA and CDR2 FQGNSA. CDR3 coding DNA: TGTGCCAGCAGCTTCGGGCCGATACCAGGGACCAGTTACCTGAATGATGGCTACACCTTC. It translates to CASSFGPIPGTSYLNDGYTF.

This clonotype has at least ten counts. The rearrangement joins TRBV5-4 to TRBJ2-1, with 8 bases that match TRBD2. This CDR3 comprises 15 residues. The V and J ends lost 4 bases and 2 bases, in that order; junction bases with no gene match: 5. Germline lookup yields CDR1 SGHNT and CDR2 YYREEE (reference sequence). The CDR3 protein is CASSPDSGAYNEQFF. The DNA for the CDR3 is TGTGCCAGCAGCCCCGATAGCGGGGCCTACAATGAGCAGTTCTTC.

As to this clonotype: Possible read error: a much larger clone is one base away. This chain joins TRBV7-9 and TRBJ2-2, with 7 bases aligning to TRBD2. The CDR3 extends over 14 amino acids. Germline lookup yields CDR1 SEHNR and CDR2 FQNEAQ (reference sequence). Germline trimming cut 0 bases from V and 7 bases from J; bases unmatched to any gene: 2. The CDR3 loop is CASSLAWGGGELFF. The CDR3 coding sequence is TGTGCCAGCAGCTTAGCGTGGGGGGGCGGGGAGCTGTTTTTT.

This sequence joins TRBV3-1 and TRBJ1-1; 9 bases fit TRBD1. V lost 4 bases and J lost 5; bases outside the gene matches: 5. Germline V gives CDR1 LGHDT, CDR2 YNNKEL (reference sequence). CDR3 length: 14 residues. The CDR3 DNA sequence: TGTGCCAGCAGCCGATGGGACAGGGAAACTGAAGCTTTCTTT. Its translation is CASSRWDRETEAFF.

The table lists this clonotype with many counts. The CDR3 loop is CASRLQASNYGYTF. The CDR3 nucleotides read TGTGCCAGCAGACTACAGGCATCCAACTATGGCTACACCTTC. V usage is TRBV6-2 or TRBV6-3 and J usage is TRBJ1-2; TRBD1 might be the D (5 bases). The ends were cut back, 6 bases at V and 2 bases at J, with 13 bases in the middle. The CDR3 has 14 residues. The germline gives CDR1 MNHEY, CDR2 SVGEGT.

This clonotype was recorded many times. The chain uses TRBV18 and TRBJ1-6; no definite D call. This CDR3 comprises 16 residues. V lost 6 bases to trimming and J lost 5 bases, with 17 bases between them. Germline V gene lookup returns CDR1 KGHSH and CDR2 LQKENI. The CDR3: CASSRLAGFDNSPLHF. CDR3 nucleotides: TGTGCCAGCTCCCGTTTGGCGGGATTTGATAATTCACCCCTCCACTTT.

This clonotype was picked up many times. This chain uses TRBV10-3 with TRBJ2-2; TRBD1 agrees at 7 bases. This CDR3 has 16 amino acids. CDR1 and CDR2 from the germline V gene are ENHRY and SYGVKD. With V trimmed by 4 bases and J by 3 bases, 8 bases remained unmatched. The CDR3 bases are TGTGCCATCAGTGGATCCCGGGACAGTGACACCGGGGAGCTGTTTTTT. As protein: CAISGSRDSDTGELFF.